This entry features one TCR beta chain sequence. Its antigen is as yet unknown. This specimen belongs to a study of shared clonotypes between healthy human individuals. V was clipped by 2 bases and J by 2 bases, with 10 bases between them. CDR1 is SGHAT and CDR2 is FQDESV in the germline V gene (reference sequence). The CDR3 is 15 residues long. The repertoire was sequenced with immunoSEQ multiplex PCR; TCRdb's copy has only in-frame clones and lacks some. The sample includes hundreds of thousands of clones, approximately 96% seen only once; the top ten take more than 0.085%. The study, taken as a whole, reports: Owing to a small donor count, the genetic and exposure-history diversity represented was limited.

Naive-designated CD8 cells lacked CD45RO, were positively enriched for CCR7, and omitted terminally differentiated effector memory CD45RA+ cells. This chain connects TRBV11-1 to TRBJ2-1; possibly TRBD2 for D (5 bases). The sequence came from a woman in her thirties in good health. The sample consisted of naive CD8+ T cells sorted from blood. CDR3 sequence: CASSLLAPPYNEQFF. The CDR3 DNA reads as TGTGCCAGCAGCTTACTAGCTCCCCCCTACAATGAGCAGTTCTTC.